One sample yielded the 32 T cell receptor beta chains listed below, sequenced in a study of beta chain features in type 1 diabetes (dated by TCRdb to 2017 to 2018). The study at large found these results: Type 1 diabetes patients showed a moderate but significant shortening of TCRB CDR3 length in all four CD4+ subsets.

Library preparation used the immunoSEQ multiplex PCR assay. All of the isolated RNA was reverse transcribed with the High Capacity cDNA Reverse Transcription Kit, so expressed TCRB transcripts were sequenced. In TCRdb, the immuneACCESS table is reduced to in-frame sequences with V and J assigned. These tables do not hold every clone; where another copy was compared, an unresolved V gene accounts for under half, and the others remain unexplained. Within this sample are some 370,000 clones, with 8% to 10% of them counted one time only. 0.45% to 0.65% of the sample is held by the ten biggest clonotypes. Their antigens remain unidentified. Specimen: central memory CD4+ T cells from blood. The receptors here all came from a man aged 25 to 45 with type 1 diabetes.

This clone was seen at least ten times. The genes are TRBV29-1 and TRBJ2-7; possibly TRBD1 for D (6 bases). V lost 5 bases and J 6 bases, leaving 11 bases between the germline ends. Looked up from germline, CDR1 is SQVTM and CDR2 is ANQGSEA. CDR3 length: 11 residues. In DNA form, the CDR3 reads TGCAGCGTTCGACAGGACGGCGAGCAGTACTTC. Translated, it gives CSVRQDGEQYF.

This chain joins TRBV11-2 and TRBJ1-1; D remains ambiguous. Germline V gives CDR1 SGHAT, CDR2 FQNNGV. Trimming took off 2 bases at V and 3 bases at J, with 10 bases between the two ends. The CDR3 contains 14 residues. Here the CDR3 DNA reads TGTGCCAGCAGCTTAAGGTATGAAGACACTGAAGCTTTCTTT. Translated: CASSLRYEDTEAFF.

The V call is TRBV4-2, the J call TRBJ2-7; TRBD2 agrees at 10 bases. Losses at the gene ends were 5 bases for V and 4 bases for J; bases not matched to a gene: 8. CDR1 and CDR2 from the germline V gene are LGHNA and YNFKEQ. This CDR3 comprises 15 residues. The CDR3 coding sequence is TGTGCCAGCAGCTTGGGGGGACTAGCGCCGTACGAGCAGTACTTC. Translation gives CASSLGGLAPYEQYF.

This clone was seen a few times. The chain is built from TRBV6-5 and TRBJ1-1; 10 bases line up with TRBD1. After removal of 7 bases from V and 10 bases from J, the junction contained 12 bases not matched to a gene. Looked up from germline, CDR1 is MNHEY and CDR2 is SVGAGI. There are 14 residues in the CDR3. CDR3 region: CASTQGTGELGAFF. The CDR3 coding sequence is TGTGCCAGCACTCAAGGGACAGGGGAGTTAGGAGCTTTCTTT.

The V and J genes are TRBV4-2 and TRBJ1-1; D is uncertain. This CDR3 has 12 residues. V gave up 0 bases and J gave up 5 bases, with 4 bases separating them. From germline, CDR1 is LGHNA and CDR2 YNFKEQ. The CDR3 DNA sequence: TGTGCCAGCAGCCAAGAGAGGACTGAAGCTTTCTTT. Translating gives CASSQERTEAFF.

Only a few counts were recorded for this clone. The gene calls are TRBV7-2 and TRBJ2-5; TRBD1 aligns across 7 bases. The DNA end is a closer match to TRBJ2-7, so the J assignment may be wrong. The germline V gene encodes CDR1 SGHTA and CDR2 FQGNSA. The CDR3 loop spans 15 amino acids. The CDR3 region is CASSSAYRGTYEQYF. DNA of the CDR3: TGTGCCAGCAGCTCAGCCTACAGGGGAACCTACGAGCAGTACTTC.

This clone was found many times. This CDR3 is also generated by other DNA sequences in the sample. The chain has TRBV30 and TRBJ2-7, with no clear D. The V gene's germline CDR1 is GTSNPN and CDR2 SVGIG (reference sequence). Trimming took off 5 bases at V and 3 bases at J, with 11 bases between the two ends. CDR3 length equals 12 residues. CDR3 sequence (DNA): TGTGCCTGGGGTGGGTTGGACTACGAGCAGTACTTC. Translation: CAWGGLDYEQYF. Together with reference TRBV30 and TRBJ2-7, the CDR3 gives the full variable domain: SQTIHQWPATLVQPVGSPLSLECTVEGTSNPNLYWYRQAAGRGLQLLFYSVGIGQISSEVPQNLSASRPQDRQFILSSKKLLLSDSGFYLCAWGGLDYEQYFGPGTRLTVT.

The V call is TRBV30, the J call TRBJ1-3, with D uncertain. V was clipped by 1 base and J by 0 bases, with 10 bases between them. The germline V gene encodes CDR1 GTSNPN and CDR2 SVGIG (reference sequence). This CDR3 spans 15 amino acids. Here the CDR3 reads CAWSAGSISGNTIYF. The CDR3 nucleotides read TGTGCCTGGAGTGCCGGGTCTATCTCTGGAAACACCATATATTTT.

The V gene is TRBV4-3, the J gene TRBJ1-2, with no clear D. The V and J ends lost 1 base and 1 base respectively, with 7 bases between them. Per the germline V gene, CDR1 is LGHNA and CDR2 is YSLEER. The CDR3 is 14 amino acids. The CDR3 sequence: CASSQALGNYGYTF. CDR3 nucleotide sequence: TGCGCCAGCAGCCAAGCTCTCGGTAACTATGGCTACACCTTC.

In this sample, this clone turned up many times. The chain uses TRBV4-2 and TRBJ2-3, with 9 bases fitting TRBD2. This CDR3 region has 16 residues. The V and J ends lost 7 bases and 6 bases, in that order; junction bases with no gene match: 14. The germline gives CDR1 LGHNA, CDR2 YNFKEQ. CDR3 in DNA: TGTGCCAGCATTGAGAACGCGGGAGGGGGTCCGGATACGCAGTATTTT. It yields the protein CASIENAGGGPDTQYF.

The rearrangement links TRBV4-1 to TRBJ2-5, with TRBD2 identical over 7 bases. In germline, CDR1 is MGHRA, CDR2 YSYEKL. The CDR3 is 15 residues long. J was trimmed by 5 bases and V by 3 bases; bases with no gene match: 9. CDR3: CASSHMGLGGETQYF. The DNA of the CDR3 is TGCGCCAGCAGCCACATGGGACTCGGGGGGGAGACCCAGTACTTC.

This clone was observed a few times. This chain links TRBV19 with TRBJ1-1, with 9 bases identical to TRBD1. The germline gives CDR1 LNHDA, CDR2 SQIVND (reference sequence). The CDR3 runs 14 residues. The V and J ends lost 5 bases and 4 bases, in that order; junction bases with no gene match: 5. In nucleotides, the CDR3 is TGTGCCAGTAGTCCCGGACAGGGGAGCACTGAAGCTTTCTTT. It encodes CASSPGQGSTEAFF.

This clone was observed a few times. The DNA of the CDR3 is TGTGCCAGCAGCCGACAGGCAAGTTCAACTAATGAAAAACTGTTTTTT. It is translated as CASSRQASSTNEKLFF. This chain uses TRBV7-6 with TRBJ1-4; D may be TRBD1 (6 bases). Germline V gene sequence: CDR1 SGHVS, CDR2 FNYEAQ. V gave up 5 bases and J gave up 0 bases, with 13 bases separating them. The CDR3 extends over 16 amino acids.

The J gene is TRBJ1-2, the V gene TRBV5-1; TRBD1 matches 9 bases. V dropped 0 bases and J dropped 9; count of bases not matched to a gene: 3. Germline CDR1 reads SGHRS; CDR2 reads YFSETQ. This CDR3 has 13 residues. In DNA form, the CDR3 reads TGCGCCAGCAGCTTGGAACAGGGGGCGAGCTACACCTTC. Protein product: CASSLEQGASYTF.

The chain joins TRBV19 to TRBJ1-3; no clear D gene. The CDR3 spans 12 residues. Trimming shortened V by 8 bases and J by 3 bases, and 8 bases separated the two germline ends. Germline V gives CDR1 LNHDA, CDR2 SQIVND (reference sequence). The CDR3 loop reads CASVGLGNTIYF. The CDR3 DNA follows: TGTGCCAGTGTTGGACTTGGAAACACCATATATTTT.

The CDR3 sequence: CASRYTSGSFDEQFF. For the CDR3, the DNA is TGTGCCAGCAGATATACTAGCGGGAGTTTCGATGAGCAGTTCTTC. The rearrangement links TRBV6-5 to TRBJ2-1; 11 bases align to TRBD2. CDR3 length equals 15 residues. The germline CDR1 and CDR2 sequences are MNHEY and SVGAGI. The trim removed 6 bases at V and 8 bases at J, leaving 9 bases unmatched.

V and J are TRBV16 and TRBJ1-1; TRBD1 might be the D (5 bases). The CDR3 runs 12 residues. V lost 3 bases, J lost 7 bases, and 9 bases lay in between. Per the germline V gene, CDR1 is KGHSY and CDR2 is FQNENV. The CDR3 DNA follows: TGTGCCAGCAGCCAGACAGCACTTGAAGCTTTCTTT. Translating gives CASSQTALEAFF.

The rearrangement joins TRBV28 to TRBJ1-5, with no clear D. V was pared by 2 bases and J by 4 bases, with 9 bases between. This CDR3 has 14 residues. The V gene's germline CDR1 is MDHEN and CDR2 SYDVKM. The CDR3 spells CASSLASFNQPQHF. The CDR3 region has the DNA TGTGCCAGCAGTTTAGCCTCCTTTAATCAGCCCCAGCATTTT.

The table lists this clone with a few counts. The chain employs TRBV6-6 and TRBJ2-7; perhaps TRBD1 as D (6 bases). V gave up 7 bases and J gave up 2 bases, with 18 bases separating them. This CDR3 comprises 15 residues. CDR1 is MNHNY, CDR2 SVGAGI, per germline (reference sequence). The CDR3 nucleotides read TGTGCCAGCACTGTGACAGGCCCGATCACCTACGAGCAGTACTTC. Its protein is CASTVTGPITYEQYF.

There are a few counts of this clone. V and J are TRBV7-9 and TRBJ2-3, with 9 bases identical to TRBD2. Germline V gene lookup returns CDR1 SEHNR and CDR2 FQNEAQ (reference sequence). V lost 6 bases and J lost 6; bases outside the gene matches: 13. The CDR3 consists of 16 residues. The CDR3 region is CASRLTSGRGRDTQYF. DNA of the CDR3: TGTGCCAGCAGGTTGACTAGCGGAAGGGGGAGGGATACGCAGTATTTT. Based on the CDR3 plus reference TRBV7-9 and TRBJ2-3, the full variable domain is DTGVSQNPRHKITKRGQNVTFRCDPISEHNRLYWYRQTLGQGPEFLTYFQNEAQLEKSRLLSDRFSAERPKGSFSTLEIQRTEQGDSAMYLCASRLTSGRGRDTQYFGPGTRLTVL.

This clone has more than one count but fewer than ten. V and J are TRBV5-1 and TRBJ1-5; a weak D match, TRBD1 (6 bases). The CDR3 extends over 14 amino acids. V was pared by 1 base and J by 5 bases, with 10 bases between. Germline CDR1 and CDR2: SGHRS and YFSETQ. The CDR3 is CASSLNEGDQPQHF. CDR3 coding DNA: TGCGCCAGCAGCTTGAACGAGGGGGATCAGCCCCAGCATTTT.

This clone has a count of ten or more. The chain recombines TRBV7-2 with TRBJ2-3; TRBD2 matches 14 bases. The ends lost 5 bases at V and 8 bases at J; junction bases unmatched: 9. Germline CDR1 and CDR2: SGHTA and FQGNSA. The CDR3 extends over 16 amino acids. The chain's CDR3 is CASSLDRGTSGGTQYF. DNA of the CDR3: TGTGCCAGCAGCCTGGACAGGGGGACTAGCGGGGGTACGCAGTATTTT.

V and J are TRBV6-1 and TRBJ1-5, with unresolved D. V was trimmed by 7 bases and J by 3 bases, leaving 13 bases between them. The CDR3 has 14 amino acids. The germline gives CDR1 MNHNS, CDR2 SASEGT. This CDR3 reads CASKRSGINQPQHF. In DNA, the CDR3 is TGTGCCAGCAAGAGGAGCGGGATCAATCAGCCCCAGCATTTT.

This clone showed up just a few times. The V and J genes are TRBV6-6 and TRBJ1-1, with D unresolved. The germline gives CDR1 MNHNY, CDR2 SVGAGI (reference sequence). The CDR3 consists of 15 residues. V lost 9 bases to trimming and J lost 1 base, with 18 bases between them. This CDR3 reads CASALGSGRNTEAFF. CDR3 nucleotides: TGTGCCAGTGCCCTGGGTTCCGGGAGGAACACTGAAGCTTTCTTT.

This clone occurred many times. The chain is built from TRBV23-1 and TRBJ2-3; no definite D call. TRBV23-1 belongs to the ORF category, with a function that is uncertain. The CDR3 extends over 16 amino acids. The ends were cut back, 8 bases at V and 0 bases at J, with 18 bases in the middle. The CDR3 spells CASRRREPTSTDTQYF. Written as DNA, the CDR3 is TGCGCCAGCCGCCGTAGAGAGCCCACTAGCACAGATACGCAGTATTTT.

The genes are TRBV7-9 and TRBJ1-5; 7 nucleotides line up with TRBD1. The V gene's germline CDR1 is SEHNR and CDR2 FQNEAQ (reference sequence). This CDR3 is built from 15 residues. Unmatched junction bases numbered 4, after V lost 4 bases and J lost 1 base. The CDR3 reads CASSYRGTSNQPQHF. CDR3 sequence (DNA): TGTGCCAGCAGCTACAGGGGTACGAGCAATCAGCCCCAGCATTTT.

This clone was picked up a small number of times. V usage is TRBV6-1 and J usage is TRBJ1-5; 7 nucleotides agree with TRBD1. The CDR3 contains 13 residues. The V and J ends lost 6 bases and 3 bases, in that order; junction bases with no gene match: 2. CDR1 is MNHNS and CDR2 is SASEGT in the germline V gene. CDR3 sequence reads: CASRDRTNQPQHF. The CDR3 DNA reads as TGTGCCAGCAGGGACAGGACCAATCAGCCCCAGCATTTT.

This rearrangement joins TRBV28 to TRBJ2-7, with D perhaps TRBD1 (6 bases). Trimming removed 7 bases at V and 4 bases at J, with 17 bases between. Looked up from germline, CDR1 is MDHEN and CDR2 is SYDVKM. CDR3 length equals 14 residues. CDR3 DNA sequence: TGTGCCAGCAATGAACAGGGTTTTCCTTACGAGCAGTACTTC. Translating gives CASNEQGFPYEQYF.

This clone was observed a handful of times. J is TRBJ1-1 and V is TRBV28, with D maybe TRBD1 (6 bases). The CDR3 covers 13 residues. V was cut by 2 bases and J by 6 bases, with 10 bases left in between. Germline V gives CDR1 MDHEN, CDR2 SYDVKM. CDR3 DNA sequence: TGTGCCAGCAGTTTAAACACAGGGCCTGAAGCTTTCTTT. Residues: CASSLNTGPEAFF.

The rearrangement links TRBV6-6 to TRBJ1-4; D is possibly TRBD1 (6 bases). The CDR3 covers 15 residues. CDR1 is MNHNY and CDR2 is SVGAGI in the germline V gene (reference sequence). V lost 6 bases, J lost 7 bases, and 18 bases lay in between. CDR3 region: CASRRGQPEGEKLFF. In DNA, the CDR3 is TGTGCCAGCAGACGTGGACAGCCGGAGGGTGAAAAACTGTTTTTT.

This clone has just a few counts. The V gene is TRBV6-1, the J gene TRBJ2-1, with 9 bases aligning to TRBD2. CDR1 and CDR2 (germline): MNHNS, SASEGT. V lost 7 bases and J lost 7; bases outside the gene matches: 11. The CDR3 runs 15 residues. CDR3: CASTTRREGRNEQFF. The CDR3 DNA reads as TGTGCCAGCACCACAAGGCGGGAGGGTAGAAATGAGCAGTTCTTC.

The chain carries TRBV27 and TRBJ2-5, with D possibly matching TRBD2 (5 bases). The CDR3 covers 15 residues. Germline V gene lookup returns CDR1 MNHEY and CDR2 SMNVEV (reference sequence). The germline V and J ends were trimmed by 4 bases and 6 bases, with 18 bases remaining between them. For the CDR3, the DNA is TGTGCCAGCAGTTCCACGACGATGGGAGCACAGACCCAGTACTTC. It translates to CASSSTTMGAQTQYF.